This T cell receptor (beta chain) was observed in a study of blood T cell repertoires in COVID-19. As for the study in general: The United States, Italy and Spain provided the acute and convalescent COVID-19 samples.

The CDR3 covers 19 residues. V shed 2 bases, J shed 5 bases, and the junction held 16 bases outside the gene matches. Germline CDR1 and CDR2: KGHDR and SFDVKD. Clones were sequenced by immunoSEQ multiplex PCR, and TCRdb holds only the in-frame ones, with some missing. The sample has a few hundred thousand clones; about 85% are singletons. The chain has TRBV24-1 and TRBJ2-3; 9 nucleotides agree with TRBD1. The TCR was taken from a woman under 30 with acute or convalescent COVID-19. The sequencing input was peripheral blood. The CDR3 is CATSDSQLLRTGEEDTQYF. The CDR3 DNA follows: TGTGCCACCAGTGATTCTCAACTCCTCCGGACAGGGGAGGAAGATACGCAGTATTTT.